The 17 T cell receptor beta chains below come from one sample, sequenced in a study of CD39 and CD103 CD8 tumor-infiltrating T cells. The table came from immunoSEQ multiplex PCR; TCRdb's copy has only in-frame clones and leaves some out. The data hold fewer than 3,000 clones, with roughly 85% observed a single time. The source material was CD39- CD103- CD8+ T cells sorted from the tumor. Subset: CD103-CD39- double-negative CD45RA- CD8 T cells. The receptors shown here come from a human donor with head and neck squamous cell carcinoma.

V and J are TRBV4-2 and TRBJ1-1, with TRBD1 matching over 10 bases. V lost 1 base, J lost 5 bases, and 4 bases stayed unmatched. This CDR3 comprises 15 residues. Germline V gives CDR1 LGHNA, CDR2 YNFKEQ. Written as DNA, the CDR3 is TGTGCCAGCAGCCAAGCCCGGACAGGGGGTACTGAAGCTTTCTTT. Translation: CASSQARTGGTEAFF.

The V gene is TRBV7-2, the J gene TRBJ2-1; TRBD2 matches at 9 bases. The CDR3 is 16 amino acids. V was clipped by 4 bases and J by 3 bases; unmatched bases: 7. The germline gives CDR1 SGHTA, CDR2 FQGNSA. CDR3 amino acids: CASSSASGGNYNEQFF. The CDR3 DNA sequence: TGTGCCAGCAGCTCCGCAAGCGGGGGGAACTACAATGAGCAGTTCTTC.

In this sample, this clone turned up once. This rearrangement joins TRBV7-8 to TRBJ1-5, with D possibly TRBD1 on 5 matching bases. Per the germline V gene, CDR1 is SGHVS and CDR2 is FQNEAQ. The CDR3 totals 16 residues. V was pared by 2 bases and J by 1 base, with 12 bases between. The CDR3 DNA follows: TGTGCCAGCAGCTTAATAGGGACTCAAAGCAATCAGCCCCAGCATTTT. Its translation: CASSLIGTQSNQPQHF.

The rearrangement joins TRBV19 to TRBJ1-5; possibly TRBD1 for D (5 bases). The CDR3 is made up of 18 amino acids. Germline V CDR1 and CDR2: LNHDA, SQIVND (reference sequence). V was shortened by 1 base and J by 4 bases, with 20 bases between the two germline ends. CDR3 residues: CASSIARQGGIGNQPQHF. In nucleotides, the CDR3 is TGTGCCAGTAGTATAGCTAGGCAGGGTGGAATAGGGAATCAGCCCCAGCATTTT.

V is TRBV7-2 and J is TRBJ1-1; a possible D gene is TRBD1 (6 bases). Germline V gene sequence: CDR1 SGHTA, CDR2 FQGNSA. Trimming stripped 2 bases from V and 3 bases from J, with 7 bases between. The CDR3 has 13 amino acids. The CDR3 DNA follows: TGTGCCAGCAGCTTAAGGGGGTACACTGAAGCTTTCTTT. Its translation: CASSLRGYTEAFF.

By share of the sample, this clone is hyperexpanded. The chain employs TRBV2 and TRBJ2-7; 8 bases agree with TRBD1. Germline CDR1 and CDR2: SNHLY and FYNNEI. After removal of 3 bases from V and 5 bases from J, the junction contained 12 bases not matched to a gene. The CDR3 totals 16 residues. The CDR3 DNA reads TGTGCCAGCAGTGAGGGACAGGACAAGTTGCGGGACGAGCAGTACTTC. The encoded protein is CASSEGQDKLRDEQYF.

This clone has only one observation. J is TRBJ2-5 and V is TRBV13; TRBD2 agrees at 8 bases. Trimming took 5 bases from V and 5 from J; bases not matched to a gene: 10. The CDR3 runs 15 residues. Germline V gene sequence: CDR1 PRHDT, CDR2 FYEKMQ (reference sequence). CDR3 nucleotides: TGTGCCAGCAGCCCTAGGGGACTAGGGGGGGAGACCCAGTACTTC. It codes for CASSPRGLGGETQYF.

The rearrangement uses TRBV27 and TRBJ1-4, with a weak D call TRBD1 (6 bases). This CDR3 spans 17 amino acids. Germline V lookup: CDR1 MNHEY, CDR2 SMNVEV (reference sequence). Trimming left V 4 bases short and J 6 bases short, with 21 bases between. The CDR3, as DNA: TGTGCCAGCAGTTCTCAACTTCGCAGGGGAGAGGATGAAAAACTGTTTTTT. This gives the protein CASSSQLRRGEDEKLFF.

The chain combines TRBV29-1 with TRBJ2-1; TRBD2 agrees at 10 bases. J was trimmed by 8 bases and V by 4 bases; bases with no gene match: 8. The CDR3 consists of 14 residues. The germline V gene encodes CDR1 SQVTM and CDR2 ANQGSEA. CDR3 nucleotide sequence: TGCAGCGTTGTGGGGGTTAGCGGGGGGCATGAGCAGTTCTTC. Residues: CSVVGVSGGHEQFF.

This chain uses TRBV6-4 with TRBJ2-3, with TRBD2 matching over 8 bases. Per germline, CDR1 MRHNA and CDR2 SNTAGT. The V gene end was trimmed by 2 bases and the J gene end by 5 bases; junction bases not matched to a gene: 6. This CDR3 has 15 residues. CDR3 DNA: TGTGCCAGCAGTGACCGGACTAGCCCGGGAGATACGCAGTATTTT. Translation: CASSDRTSPGDTQYF.

The chain has TRBV27 and TRBJ1-4; D is possibly TRBD1 (6 bases). Germline V lookup: CDR1 MNHEY, CDR2 SMNVEV (reference sequence). This CDR3 comprises 14 residues. V dropped 6 bases and J dropped 7 bases, with 15 bases sitting between them. The CDR3 loop reads CASSNRARAEKLFF. The CDR3 DNA is TGTGCCAGCAGCAACAGGGCGAGAGCTGAAAAACTGTTTTTT.

This clone was detected only once. The chain employs TRBV5-1 and TRBJ2-4; tentatively, D is TRBD1 (5 bases). This CDR3 spans 15 amino acids. V was pared by 0 bases and J by 5 bases, with 12 bases between. Germline-derived CDR1 and CDR2 are SGHRS and YFSETQ. CDR3 sequence reads: CASSLGQGGENIQYF. The CDR3 DNA reads TGCGCCAGCAGCTTGGGTCAGGGTGGGGAAAACATTCAGTACTTC.

The chain has TRBV21-1 and TRBJ1-6. TRBV21-1 is noted as a pseudogene. CDR3 length: 16 amino acids. The DNA of the CDR3 is TGTGCCAGCAGCAAGGGGGGGAGCTCCTATAATTCACCCCTCCACTTT. Amino acid sequence: CASSKGGSSYNSPLHF.

The chain recombines TRBV5-6 with TRBJ2-2; 12 bases match TRBD2. This CDR3 is 15 amino acids long. V shed 1 base, J shed 6 bases, and the junction held 1 base outside the gene matches. The germline CDR1 and CDR2 sequences are SGHDT and YYEEEE. The CDR3 nucleotides are TGTGCCAGCAGCTTGACTAGCGGGGGGCCCGGGGAGCTGTTTTTT. Translation gives CASSLTSGGPGELFF.

The sample holds a few counts of this clone. The gene calls are TRBV7-9 and TRBJ1-1, with D unresolved. Trimming took off 5 bases at V and 6 bases at J, with 10 bases between the two ends. The CDR3 contains 12 residues. CDR1 and CDR2 (germline): SEHNR, FQNEAQ (reference sequence). The CDR3 sequence is CASSRERSEAFF. In DNA, the CDR3 is TGTGCCAGCAGCCGGGAGAGGTCTGAAGCTTTCTTT.

The rearrangement links TRBV27 to TRBJ2-5, with D possibly being TRBD2 (7 bases). CDR1 and CDR2 from the germline V gene are MNHEY and SMNVEV (reference sequence). The CDR3 is 17 residues long. The ends were cut back, 0 bases at V and 4 bases at J, with 18 bases in the middle. As DNA, the CDR3 is TGTGCCAGCAGTTTATCGAGCTTGGGGGGGCGGCGAGAGACCCAGTACTTC. Translating it yields CASSLSSLGGRRETQYF.

This rearrangement joins TRBV5-1 to TRBJ2-3, with 8 bases that match TRBD1. The junction had 2 bases not matched to a gene; V was cut back by 5 bases and J by 0 bases. CDR3 length equals 14 residues. The germline V gene has CDR1 SGHRS and CDR2 YFSETQ. The CDR3 reads CASRDRASTDTQYF. CDR3 in DNA: TGCGCCAGCAGGGACAGGGCTAGCACAGATACGCAGTATTTT.